The 7 T cell receptor beta chains below come from one sample, sequenced in a study of cytomegalovirus exposure and HLA in healthy donors (dated 2017 in TCRdb). The library was obtained by the immunoSEQ multiplex PCR assay. The multiplex PCR relied on a mix of 60 forward primers for TCR Vbeta segments and 13 reverse primers for TCR Jbeta segments. Imported from immuneACCESS, the table was reduced by TCRdb to in-frame sequences with V and J called. These copies leave out some clones; in studies compared against another copy, an unresolved V gene accounts for under half, and the cause of the remainder is not known. Counted in this sample were 160,000 or so clones; around 77% of them appeared once. More than 2% of the sample comes from the top ten. The sample consisted of PBMCs. The source of these receptors is a man aged 50-60 years in good health and CMV-seropositive.

The chain uses TRBV11-2 and TRBJ2-7; the D gene is possibly TRBD2 (6 bases). Trimming took off 5 bases at V and 1 base at J, with 15 bases between the two ends. This CDR3 has 15 residues. Germline V CDR1 and CDR2: SGHAT, FQNNGV. The CDR3 nucleotides read TGTGCCAGCAGCCAACCGGGACTTCCGTCCTACGAGCAGTACTTC. This gives the protein CASSQPGLPSYEQYF.

The V call is TRBV7-2, the J call TRBJ2-7; 7 nucleotides line up with TRBD1. CDR1 is SGHTA and CDR2 is FQGNSA in the germline V gene. J lost 2 bases, V lost 1 base, and 8 bases had no gene match. The CDR3 runs to 16 residues. DNA of the CDR3: TGTGCCAGCAGCTTAGATTGGGTAACAGGGGCCTACGAGCAGTACTTC. Protein product: CASSLDWVTGAYEQYF. Variable domain in full (rest from reference TRBV7-2 and TRBJ2-7): GAGVSQSPSNKVTEKGKDVELRCDPISGHTALYWYRQSLGQGLEFLIYFQGNSAPDKSGLPSDRFSAERTGGSVSTLTIQRTQQEDSAVYLCASSLDWVTGAYEQYFGPGTRLTVT.

As regards this clone: The junction departs from the called germline gene at one end, perhaps through a read error. Additional DNA sequences in this sample encode the identical CDR3. The rearrangement uses TRBV5-4 and TRBJ1-2, with unresolved D. Germline V gives CDR1 SGHNT, CDR2 YYREEE (reference sequence). This CDR3 contains 15 residues. The CDR3 nucleotides read TGTGCCAGTAGCTCGCCTGGGGAGGTCATCTATGGCTACACCTTC. This translates into CASSSPGEVIYGYTF. Full variable domain (remainder filled in from reference TRBV5-4 and TRBJ1-2): ETGVTQSPTHLIKTRGQQVTLRCSSQSGHNTVSWYQQALGQGPQFIFQYYREEENGRGNFPPRFSGLQFPNYSSELNVNALELDDSALYLCASSSPGEVIYGYTFGSGTRLTVV.

The chain has TRBV27 and TRBJ2-1, with 10 bases matching TRBD2. Trimming took 5 bases from V and 4 from J; bases not matched to a gene: 8. Germline V CDR1 and CDR2: MNHEY, SMNVEV (reference sequence). The CDR3 runs to 16 residues. CDR3 in DNA: TGTGCCAGCAGTACTCTAGCGGGGGCACCTTACAATGAGCAGTTCTTC. It encodes CASSTLAGAPYNEQFF.

V gene TRBV27 combines with J gene TRBJ2-1; a possible D gene is TRBD2 (5 bases). Germline V gene lookup returns CDR1 MNHEY and CDR2 SMNVEV (reference sequence). Trimming stripped 8 bases from V and 8 bases from J, with 16 bases between. CDR3 length: 13 residues. The CDR3 DNA reads TGTGCCAGCCCTTCCGAGACTACCCATGAGCAGTTCTTC. Amino acid sequence: CASPSETTHEQFF.

In regard to this clone: The CDR3 ends on some other residue instead of the conserved phenylalanine or tryptophan, so this is likely a read error. The chain has TRBV18 and TRBJ1-6; TRBD1 might be the D (6 bases). The CDR3 is 16 amino acids. V was clipped by 2 bases and J by 4 bases, with 12 bases between them. Germline CDR1 and CDR2: KGHSH and LQKENI. CDR3 coding DNA: TGTGCCAGCTCACCAGTACAGGGAATATATAATTCACCCCTCCACCTT. Protein: CASSPVQGIYNSPLHL.

This clone has a handful of counts. V and J are TRBV15 and TRBJ2-7; 7 nucleotides match TRBD2. CDR1 and CDR2 (germline): LNHNV, YYDKDF (reference sequence). The CDR3 runs to 16 residues. Trimming at V came to 3 bases and at J to 2 bases, leaving 10 bases not matched to a gene. The CDR3 DNA reads as TGTGCCACCAGCAGCGGCCGTTGGGGGGGGACCTACGAGCAGTACTTC. Its translation is CATSSGRWGGTYEQYF.